The TCR beta chain under discussion was sequenced for a study of blood T cell repertoires in COVID-19. Study-wide background: The origin of the acute and convalescent COVID-19 samples was the United States, Italy and Spain.

CDR3 length: 11 residues. Per the germline V gene, CDR1 is MNHEY and CDR2 is SVGAGI. The ends were cut back, 6 bases at V and 9 bases at J, with 9 bases in the middle. Sequencing was performed with immunoSEQ multiplex PCR; in TCRdb, only in-frame clones are kept and a portion is missing. The repertoire holds over 250,000 clones, nearly 90% seen once, with more than 1.5% in the top ten. The chain links TRBV6-5 to TRBJ2-1; a weak D match, TRBD2 (7 bases). Sequencing was carried out using PBMCs or T cells enriched from blood (not recorded which). This clonotype was obtained from a woman aged 60-70 years who had recovered from COVID-19. The CDR3 loop reads CASRRGGEQFF. CDR3 sequence (DNA): TGTGCCAGCAGAAGGGGGGGTGAGCAGTTCTTC.